This T cell receptor (beta chain) stems from a study of shared clonotypes between healthy human individuals. Study-level points and caveats: Rarefaction indicated that sorted-subset sequencing remained incomplete although depth was large. Clonotype sharing among donors was thought likely to change with sequencing depth.

Germline V gives CDR1 MGHRA, CDR2 YSYEKL. The CDR3 is 12 amino acids. Trimming took 1 base from V and 2 from J, leaving 3 bases between them. Repertoires were generated with immunoSEQ multiplex PCR, while TCRdb's copy carries only in-frame clones and drops some. This table holds around 580,000 clones, 95% to 98% found once. CD45RO negativity and positive selection for CCR7 defined naive CD8 cells, a population that excluded terminally differentiated effector memory CD45RA+ cells. The donor population consisted of healthy HIV-negative adults with no recent acute infections or vaccinations. Every donor, a Caucasian adult, lived in Nashville, Tennessee. As regards this clone: Its antigen is not known. The sample has other DNA sequences that encode this CDR3 too.

Sequenced material: naive CD8+ T cells sorted from blood. The clonotype originates from a man under 40 in good health. The chain is built from TRBV4-1 and TRBJ2-7, with no clear D. The CDR3 protein is CASSQGAYEQYF. In DNA form, the CDR3 reads TGCGCCAGCAGCCAAGGCGCCTACGAGCAGTACTTC.